Listed below are T cell receptor beta chains from one sample, sequenced in a study of cytomegalovirus exposure and HLA in healthy donors. Method: immunoSEQ multiplex PCR; TCRdb's copy keeps in-frame clones and lacks some. The table includes some 160,000 clones, approximately 82% detected once. The specimen was PBMCs. These receptors were obtained from a man aged 45-60 years in good health and CMV-seropositive. CDR3s include the opening cysteine and the closing phenylalanine or tryptophan. Fields, in order: D gene, clone size, V gene, J gene, CDR3 DNA, CDR3 protein. D genes are given only for firm matches. Clone size is stated in some rows and not others, as once, few, many or a class when expanded.

TRBD2	.	TRBV2	TRBJ2-1	TGTGCCAGCAGCGTTCGACTAGCGGGAGTCTACAATGAGCAGTTCTTC	CASSVRLAGVYNEQFF
.	few	TRBV11-2	TRBJ2-2	TGTGCCAGCAGGGGGGCGGGACAGCCTTCTGGGGAGCTGTTTTTT	CASRGAGQPSGELFF
TRBD2	.	TRBV6-4	TRBJ2-2	TGTGCCAGCAAAGAGCGGGGGGGCGCCGGGGAGCTGTTTTTT	CASKERGGAGELFF
.	.	TRBV11-3	TRBJ1-5	TGTGCCAGCAGTTTAGAGGTGAGGCGACAGCCCCAGCATTTT	CASSLEVRRQPQHF
TRBD1	.	TRBV6-1	TRBJ1-3	TGTGCCAGCAGTGGGAGGACAGGGGGAAACACCATATATTTT	CASSGRTGGNTIYF
.	.	TRBV7-9	TRBJ2-2	TGTGCCAGCATCCCTAGGGGTCGGACGAACACCGGGGAGCTGTTTTTT	CASIPRGRTNTGELFF
.	once	TRBV9	TRBJ2-1	TGTGCCAGCAGCGTCGGGACATCCAATGAGCAGTTCTTC	CASSVGTSNEQFF
TRBD1	.	TRBV9	TRBJ1-1	TGTGCCAGCAGCACTACAACAGGGGGGACTGAAGCTTTCTTT	CASSTTTGGTEAFF
.	once	TRBV11-2	TRBJ2-2	TGTGCCAGCACCCCACGGGGCAGGGAGGAGACCGGGGAGCTGTTTTTT	CASTPRGREETGELFF
.	.	TRBV19	TRBJ2-1	TGTGCCAGTAGTATAGAGGGTCAGGGGACCCACAATGAGCAGTTCTTC	CASSIEGQGTHNEQFF
TRBD1	.	TRBV2	TRBJ2-3	TGTGCCAGCAGCATCGGGACAGGGAGCGCAGATACGCAGTATTTT	CASSIGTGSADTQYF
TRBD1	.	TRBV6-5	TRBJ1-1	TGTGCCAGCGCCCAGGACAGGGCGAAAAACACTGAAGCTTTCTTT	CASAQDRAKNTEAFF
TRBD2	few	TRBV9	TRBJ2-3	TGTGCCAGCAGCTCTCCGCTAGCGGGAGAATGGACAGATACGCAGTATTTT	CASSSPLAGEWTDTQYF
.	.	TRBV18	TRBJ2-3	TGTGCCAGCTCACCACGCACCGGGTACGAGGGTAGCACAGATACGCAGTATTTT	CASSPRTGYEGSTDTQYF
.	few	TRBV29-1	TRBJ2-2	TGCAGCGTTCTGACTAGAACCGGGGAGCTGTTTTTT	CSVLTRTGELFF
TRBD1	.	TRBV5-5	TRBJ1-2	TGTGCCAGCAGCTGGACAGGGGACTATGGCTACACCTTC	CASSWTGDYGYTF
TRBD1	.	TRBV5-1	TRBJ2-1	TGCGCCAGCAGCCAACAGACAGGGGGTAATGAGCAGTTCTTC	CASSQQTGGNEQFF
TRBD1	.	TRBV2	TRBJ2-5	TGTGCCAGCAGTGACCCGGACAGGGGCGAGAGAGAGACCCAGTACTTC	CASSDPDRGERETQYF
TRBD1	once	TRBV5-6	TRBJ1-2	TGTGCCAGCAGCCGAAGGACAGGGGGCAGCTATGGCTACACCTTC	CASSRRTGGSYGYTF
TRBD1	.	TRBV7-8	TRBJ1-2	TGTGCCAGCAGCCCATATACAGGGGAAGCTAACTATGGCTACACCTTC	CASSPYTGEANYGYTF
TRBD1	.	TRBV7-6	TRBJ1-1	TGTGCCAGCAGCCTCCAGGGGGCCGGGAACACTGAAGCTTTCTTT	CASSLQGAGNTEAFF
TRBD1	.	TRBV7-7	TRBJ2-1	TGTGCCAGCAGCGCTGACAGGGACAATGAGCAGTTCTTC	CASSADRDNEQFF
TRBD2	.	TRBV12-5	TRBJ2-1	TGTGCTAGTGGTTTGTACGGGAGGGACAATGAGCAGTTCTTC	CASGLYGRDNEQFF
TRBD1	.	TRBV18	TRBJ1-2	TGTGCCAGCTCACCCCGGGACCCGGGACAGGGGTACACCTTC	CASSPRDPGQGYTF
.	.	TRBV28	TRBJ1-2	TGTGCCAGCCGGCTAAAAGGGGCGGAAGGCTACACCTTC	CASRLKGAEGYTF
TRBD1	.	TRBV19	TRBJ1-1	TGTGCCAGTAGTATCGTCCGACAGGGTAGAAACACTGAAGCTTTCTTT	CASSIVRQGRNTEAFF
.	.	TRBV7-3	TRBJ2-2	TGTGCCAGCAGCCTTGGGGCTATGGACACCGGGGAGCTGTTTTTT	CASSLGAMDTGELFF
.	.	TRBV6-5	TRBJ1-5	TGTGCCAGCAGTCCCGAGGGCAATCAGCCCCAGCATTTT	CASSPEGNQPQHF
TRBD2	.	TRBV5-6	TRBJ2-3	TGTGCCAGCCGAAAGCGGGGTTGGACAGATACGCAGTATTTT	CASRKRGWTDTQYF
.	.	TRBV6-5	TRBJ2-1	TGTGCCAGCAGTTACAGCGGTGAGCAGTTCTTC	CASSYSGEQFF
.	.	TRBV5-1	TRBJ1-1	TGCGCCAGCAGCCCCCCAGGGGCGAACACTGAAGCTTTCTTT	CASSPPGANTEAFF
.	.	TRBV6-1	TRBJ1-2	TGTGCCAGCAGTTATGTATCTGCGGGCTATGGCTACACCTTC	CASSYVSAGYGYTF
TRBD1	.	TRBV19	TRBJ1-2	TGTGCCAGTAGTATCGAGTGGACAGGGCATAACTATGGCTACACCTTC	CASSIEWTGHNYGYTF
TRBD1	once	TRBV7-9	TRBJ2-1	TGTGCCAGCAGCACAGGGACAGGGGGCCGGAGCTCCTACAATGAGCAGTTCTTC	CASSTGTGGRSSYNEQFF
.	.	TRBV7-7	TRBJ1-4	TGTGCCAGCAGTACAGGGTTTAATGAAAAACTGTTTTTT	CASSTGFNEKLFF
.	.	TRBV6-1	TRBJ1-1	TGTGCCAGCAGTGATTACGGCGGAATGAACACTGAAGCTTTCTTT	CASSDYGGMNTEAFF
TRBD2	.	TRBV6-6	TRBJ2-1	TGTGCCAGCAGTTTTGGACTAGCGGGCTCCTACAATGAGCAGTTCTTC	CASSFGLAGSYNEQFF
TRBD1	.	TRBV7-9	TRBJ1-6	TGTGCCAGCAGCCTACTACGGACAGGGGGCGCTGATTCACCCCTCCACTTT	CASSLLRTGGADSPLHF
.	.	TRBV14	TRBJ2-2	TGTGCCAGCAGCCAAGATTTAGCTCCGGGCGGGGAGCTGTTTTTT	CASSQDLAPGGELFF
TRBD1	.	TRBV27	TRBJ1-6	TGTGCCAGCAGCTCCCACGAGACAACAGGGGGTAGTTCACCCCTCCACTTT	CASSSHETTGGSSPLHF
.	.	TRBV5-6	TRBJ2-3	TGTGCCAGCAGCCTCCGGCGGGTTTTAGATACGCAGTATTTT	CASSLRRVLDTQYF
TRBD1	once	TRBV7-2	TRBJ1-1	TGTGCCAGCAGCTTCTCCGTTTTCGACAGGGATGAAGCTTTCTTT	CASSFSVFDRDEAFF
TRBD2	few	TRBV9	TRBJ2-1	TGTGCCAGCAGCGTCGGGGGGGATGAGCAGTTCTTC	CASSVGGDEQFF
.	.	TRBV5-5	TRBJ2-2	TGTGCCAGCAGCTCTAATGGACAAGTACCCGCCGGGGAGCTGTTTTTT	CASSSNGQVPAGELFF